This T cell receptor beta chain was obtained from a study of T cell repertoires in cytomegalovirus infection. About the research overall: Indications of both CMV infection and matching HLA type were provided by public TCR beta signatures. General study results and limits: Clonotype analysis showed dominance of the ex vivo response by HLA-C-restricted CMV-specific TCR beta clonotypes. The study identified carriers of CMV plus the relevant HLA from cumulative public TCR beta family frequency.

TCRdb independently ran MiXCR on the reads; one entry per CDR3 protein. There are around 710,000 distinct CDR3 sequences in the sample; 25% to 35% occur only once, and around 13% lies in the top ten. The CDR3 consists of 15 residues. Trimming took off 6 bases at V and 6 bases at J, with 17 bases between the two ends. CDR1 SGHTA and CDR2 FQGNSA come from the germline V gene. This clonotype was found many times. Its antigen is undetermined. The receptor's source is a human donor in good health (CMV status not recorded). Some clones in this sample may be carry-over from other donors' samples. The sample in question was cultured CD8+ T cells from PBMCs, obtained from culture after CMV antigen stimulation. The chain uses TRBV7-2 and TRBJ2-2; perhaps TRBD2 as D (6 bases). CDR3 in amino acids: CASSLGGGGSGELFF. The DNA of the CDR3 is TGTGCCAGCAGTCTTGGGGGTGGGGGGTCCGGGGAGCTGTTTTTT.